A single T cell receptor beta chain is shown here with its context. This receptor's antigen is unknown. No quality values exist for individual bases; no much larger clone is one base distant. These data are taken from a study of blood T cell repertoires in COVID-19 (TCRdb year 2020). Regarding the research as a whole: Collaborator samples came from the United States, Italy and Spain and covered acute and convalescent phases of COVID-19. The material from the prospective study consisted of cDNA or gDNA derived from T cells, B-cell-depleted T cells, or PBMCs. The dataset comprised deeply sampled blood TCRbeta repertoires from subjects exposed to, actively infected with, or recovered from COVID-19. The repertoires were released in a freely available public database meant as a resource for research on the immune response to SARS-CoV-2. The samples were drawn from the first 160 participants of the ongoing ImmuneRACE study and from 1,254 subjects provided by 6 global collaborators. The sample metadata nearly always contained a de-identified subject ID, COVID-19 status, age in years and sex. HLA class I and class II types, where available, came from metadata supplied by the sample provider rather than from assay-based typing.

What the research found in general, with its limitations: How much clinical and demographic metadata was included differed by source and by participant, and the metadata was provided uncurated.

Counted from cysteine to phenylalanine, this CDR3 has 19 amino acids. Just CDR3 DNA is preserved here, 57 bases in frame from base 1. CDR1 and CDR2 (MDHEN, SYDVKM) derive from the germline V gene. Trimming accounts for 5 bases at V and 0 bases at J, while the number of junction bases matched to no gene is 13. TCRbeta CDR3 regions were amplified from genomic DNA using the immunoSEQ Assay, a bias-controlled multiplex PCR. The original pipeline was this. The number of nucleated cells in each sample was estimated from the amplification of reference gene primers within the assay. To quantify the absolute abundance of each unique TCRbeta CDR3 rearrangement, sequence reads were collapsed and filtered. Productive Simpson clonality was computed per sample as the square root of Simpson's diversity index over productive rearrangements. The source is immuneACCESS, and TCRdb retained only in-frame sequences with V and J called. Part of the clones is not carried over; for the studies checked, unresolved V genes explain less than half of this, and the remainder is unexplained. V and J calls and clone size follow that table, whereas D and trimming were derived from the DNA. The sample table lists 110,000 to 150,000 clones, more than 80% of them with a count of one. The ten largest clonotypes hold approximately 3% of the sample.

Whole blood was collected in K2EDTA tubes by collaborating institutions according to the institutions' own protocols. For TCRbeta analysis, collaborators shipped samples in one of three forms: frozen whole blood, isolated PBMCs, or DNA extracted from either of those sample types. The source material was peripheral blood. Here the chain combines TRBV28 and TRBJ2-7; 13 bases in the middle match TRBD2. The TCR originated in a woman aged 55-75 years with active COVID-19. The DNA sequence follows: TGTGCCAGCAGTCCCTCATGGACTAGCGGGAGTTACCGCTCCTACGAGCAGTACTTC. Its protein product is CASSPSWTSGSYRSYEQYF.